These 29 T cell receptor beta chains share one sample of origin, sequenced in a study of blood T cell repertoires in COVID-19. Sequenced by immunoSEQ multiplex PCR; TCRdb stores in-frame clones only, minus some. The sample comprises 250,000 or so clones, around 91% of which are singletons, and 2.1% rests with the top ten. Sequencing was performed on peripheral blood. The receptors here all came from a woman between 55 and 75 years old with COVID-19, enrolled during active disease.

The chain combines TRBV15 with TRBJ2-7, with 8 bases that match TRBD1. V shed 1 base, J shed 3 bases, and the junction held 2 bases outside the gene matches. CDR3 length: 14 amino acids. Germline V gene data show CDR1 as LNHNV and CDR2 as YYDKDF (reference sequence). The CDR3 nucleotides read TGTGCCACCAGCAGAGGAGACAGGGGCTACGAGCAGTACTTC. Its translation is CATSRGDRGYEQYF.

V and J are TRBV18 and TRBJ2-1, with 7 bases that match TRBD2. CDR1 and CDR2 (germline): KGHSH, LQKENI. V was clipped by 5 bases and J by 9 bases; unmatched bases: 4. The CDR3 length is 12 residues. CDR3 loop: CASSSTGGEQFF. CDR3 bases: TGTGCCAGCTCATCGACGGGAGGTGAGCAGTTCTTC.

Note on this clone: The sample holds other DNA sequences that translate to the same CDR3. This chain joins TRBV9 and TRBJ1-2, with D perhaps TRBD1 (6 bases). V was pared by 3 bases and J by 4 bases, with 7 bases between. The germline V gene has CDR1 SGDLS and CDR2 YYNGEE. CDR3 length equals 12 residues. CDR3 region: CASSAGVYGYTF. The CDR3 DNA reads TGTGCCAGCAGCGCAGGGGTCTATGGCTACACCTTC.

As concerns this clone: Other DNA variants within this sample encode the same CDR3. The chain couples TRBV5-4 to TRBJ1-2, with D tentatively TRBD1 (6 bases). The CDR3 spans 13 residues. The V gene's germline CDR1 is SGHNT and CDR2 YYREEE (reference sequence). Deletions cut 5 bases from V and 4 bases from J, with 12 bases between. Here the CDR3 DNA reads TGTGCCAGCAGTCCTGACAGGACCTATGGCTACACCTTC. It yields the protein CASSPDRTYGYTF. The complete variable domain, with remaining parts taken from reference TRBV5-4 and TRBJ1-2, reads ETGVTQSPTHLIKTRGQQVTLRCSSQSGHNTVSWYQQALGQGPQFIFQYYREEENGRGNFPPRFSGLQFPNYSSELNVNALELDDSALYLCASSPDRTYGYTFGSGTRLTVV.

This clone was detected once. The chain couples TRBV3-1 (or the pseudogene TRBV3-2) to TRBJ1-5; D ambiguous. Per germline, CDR1 LGHDT and CDR2 YNNKEL (reference sequence). The CDR3 is made up of 17 amino acids. V gave up 2 bases and J gave up 11 bases, with 25 bases separating them. CDR3 loop: CASSQSAMGRTLIAQHF. CDR3 DNA sequence: TGTGCCAGCAGCCAAAGTGCCATGGGCAGGACTCTGATTGCCCAGCATTTT.

The chain employs TRBV28 and TRBJ2-1, with 9 bases that match TRBD1. The germline CDR1 and CDR2 sequences are MDHEN and SYDVKM. This CDR3 contains 14 residues. The V gene end was trimmed by 3 bases and the J gene end by 8 bases; junction bases not matched to a gene: 5. CDR3 loop: CASSFRTGEYEQFF. CDR3 nucleotides: TGTGCCAGCAGTTTCAGGACAGGGGAGTATGAGCAGTTCTTC. The full variable domain, in which reference TRBV28 and TRBJ2-1 provide the parts outside the CDR3, is DVKVTQSSRYLVKRTGEKVFLECVQDMDHENMFWYRQDPGLGLRLIYFSYDVKMKEKGDIPEGYSVSREKKERFSLILESASTNQTSMYLCASSFRTGEYEQFFGPGTRLTVL.

V is TRBV11-3 and J is TRBJ1-3, with 7 bases matching TRBD1. The V and J ends lost 5 bases and 0 bases, in that order; junction bases with no gene match: 4. This CDR3 spans 15 amino acids. Looked up from germline, CDR1 is SGHNT and CDR2 is YENEEA. The CDR3 DNA reads TGTGCCAGCAGCCGGGACAGCTCCTCTGGAAACACCATATATTTT. Protein sequence: CASSRDSSSGNTIYF.

This clone was seen once. The rearrangement links TRBV12-5 to TRBJ2-7; D is unclear. The CDR3 sequence is 13 residues long. The ends were cut back, 1 base at V and 3 bases at J, with 7 bases in the middle. Per the germline V gene, CDR1 is LGHNT and CDR2 is FRNRAP. CDR3 residues: CASGLDTGYEQYF. In DNA, the CDR3 is TGTGCTAGTGGTTTGGACACGGGCTACGAGCAGTACTTC.

The chain combines TRBV7-9 with TRBJ1-1; perhaps TRBD1 as D (5 bases). Germline CDR1 is SEHNR and CDR2 is FQNEAQ (reference sequence). V was pared by 4 bases and J by 2 bases, with 11 bases between. CDR3 length: 14 amino acids. The CDR3: CASSSLTGNTEAFF. The CDR3 coding sequence is TGTGCCAGCAGCTCCCTAACAGGTAACACTGAAGCTTTCTTT.

This chain uses TRBV19 with TRBJ2-7, with 8 bases identical to TRBD2. CDR1 LNHDA and CDR2 SQIVND come from the germline V gene (reference sequence). With V trimmed by 8 bases and J by 0 bases, 6 bases remained unmatched. This CDR3 region has 14 residues. CDR3 sequence: CASSGRGASYEQYF. The CDR3 coding sequence is TGTGCCAGTTCTGGGCGGGGGGCCTCCTACGAGCAGTACTTC.

V gene TRBV19 combines with J gene TRBJ1-1, with TRBD1 matching 9 bases. This CDR3 spans 13 amino acids. V shed 6 bases and J 3 bases; nucleotides not matched to a gene: 2. Germline V lookup: CDR1 LNHDA, CDR2 SQIVND (reference sequence). CDR3 region: CASSRTGDTEAFF. CDR3 nucleotides: TGTGCCAGTAGCAGGACAGGGGACACTGAAGCTTTCTTT.

In nucleotides, the CDR3 is TGTGCCAGCCATCTGGGCTTCGAGCAGTTCTTC. This codes for CASHLGFEQFF. This chain connects TRBV27 to TRBJ2-1, with unresolved D. The V and J ends lost 8 bases and 10 bases respectively, with 12 bases between them. The CDR3 spans 11 residues. Germline CDR1 is MNHEY and CDR2 is SMNVEV (reference sequence).

This rearrangement joins TRBV9 to TRBJ1-5; D may be TRBD1 (6 bases). Trimming pared 0 bases from V and 7 bases from J, leaving 14 bases between. This CDR3 is 15 amino acids long. Germline V gives CDR1 SGDLS, CDR2 YYNGEE. In DNA, the CDR3 is TGTGCCAGCAGCGTAGGTGGGACAAAAAACCAGCCCCAGCATTTT. It encodes CASSVGGTKNQPQHF. Full variable domain (rest looked up from reference TRBV9 and TRBJ1-5): DSGVTQTPKHLITATGQRVTLRCSPRSGDLSVYWYQQSLDQGLQFLIQYYNGEERAKGNILERFSAQQFPDLHSELNLSSLELGDSALYFCASSVGGTKNQPQHFGDGTRLSIL.

The CDR3 nucleotides read TGTGCCAGCAGCTTAGTAGTCAGCAATCAGCCCCAGCATTTT. It translates to CASSLVVSNQPQHF. The J gene is TRBJ1-5, the V gene TRBV7-2; no clear D gene. Germline loops: CDR1 SGHTA, CDR2 FQGNSA. The CDR3 has 14 amino acids. V was cut by 1 base and J by 1 base, with 5 bases left in between.

This clone was recorded only once. The chain is built from TRBV4-3 and TRBJ1-5; D not certain. The length of the CDR3 is 13 residues. V lost 1 base, J lost 5 bases, and 6 bases lay in between. The germline gives CDR1 LGHNA, CDR2 YSLEER. This CDR3 reads CASSQGPDQPQHF. CDR3 bases: TGCGCCAGCAGCCAAGGGCCTGATCAGCCCCAGCATTTT.

The chain uses TRBV4-1 and TRBJ1-5; 10 bases are shared with TRBD1. Trimming took 5 bases from V and 3 from J; bases not matched to a gene: 7. This CDR3 has 16 amino acids. Germline V gives CDR1 MGHRA, CDR2 YSYEKL. The CDR3, as DNA: TGCGCCAGCAGCACTAGACAGGGGGCATACAATCAGCCCCAGCATTTT. Translating gives CASSTRQGAYNQPQHF.

J is TRBJ1-3 and V is TRBV18, with 7 bases that match TRBD1. The CDR3 runs 14 residues. The V gene end was trimmed by 6 bases and the J gene end by 7 bases; junction bases not matched to a gene: 9. CDR1 KGHSH and CDR2 LQKENI come from the germline V gene. CDR3 coding DNA: TGTGCCAGCTCCCCAATGACAGGGATTAACACCATATATTTT. It is translated as CASSPMTGINTIYF.

V usage is TRBV4-3 and J usage is TRBJ2-7, with D possibly matching TRBD2 (7 bases). The CDR3 totals 13 residues. The V and J ends lost 3 bases and 4 bases respectively, with 10 bases between them. From germline, CDR1 is LGHNA and CDR2 YSLEER. CDR3 residues: CASSQGGQYEQYF. The CDR3 coding sequence is TGCGCCAGCAGCCAGGGGGGGCAATACGAGCAGTACTTC.

This clone appeared a single time. The V gene is TRBV14, the J gene TRBJ1-4, with D maybe TRBD1 (6 bases). Trimming took 1 base from V and 8 from J, leaving 11 bases between them. Germline-derived CDR1 and CDR2 are SGHDN and FVKESK. The CDR3 sequence is 14 residues long. The chain's CDR3 is CASSQVAGDEKLFF. For the CDR3, the DNA is TGTGCCAGCAGCCAAGTGGCAGGGGACGAAAAACTGTTTTTT.

The chain is built from TRBV6-1 and TRBJ1-5; D gene uncertain. The ends were cut back, 1 base at V and 5 bases at J, with 3 bases in the middle. This CDR3 region has 12 residues. The germline V gene encodes CDR1 MNHNS and CDR2 SASEGT. The DNA for the CDR3 is TGTGCCAGCAGTGAAGGCGATCAGCCCCAGCATTTT. Translating it yields CASSEGDQPQHF.

V and J are TRBV10-3 and TRBJ2-3, with 10 bases lining up with TRBD2. The CDR3 consists of 19 residues. V was pared by 7 bases and J by 3 bases, with 19 bases of the junction left unmatched. Per germline, CDR1 ENHRY and CDR2 SYGVKD. CDR3 DNA sequence: TGTGCCATCAAGAGTATGGTGGGTAGCGGGGGGCCAAAAACAGATACGCAGTATTTT. As protein: CAIKSMVGSGGPKTDTQYF.

This CDR3 reads CASSPTGFSNQPQHF. CDR3 nucleotide sequence: TGTGCCAGTTCCCCAACAGGGTTCAGCAATCAGCCCCAGCATTTT. The J gene is TRBJ1-5, the V gene TRBV19, with D maybe TRBD1 (6 bases). Germline V CDR1 and CDR2: LNHDA, SQIVND (reference sequence). V was shortened by 8 bases and J by 1 base, with 15 bases between the two germline ends. This CDR3 region has 15 residues. Looking up the rest from reference TRBV19 and TRBJ1-5 gives the full variable domain: DGGITQSPKYLFRKEGQNVTLSCEQNLNHDAMYWYRQDPGQGLRLIYYSQIVNDFQKGDIAEGYSVSREKKESFPLTVTSAQKNPTAFYLCASSPTGFSNQPQHFGDGTRLSIL.

This chain uses TRBV7-2 with TRBJ1-3; D is undetermined. Between the trimmed V and J ends, which lost 2 bases and 4 bases, there was a span of 9 bases. The CDR3 is 14 residues long. Germline values: CDR1 SGHTA, CDR2 FQGNSA. The CDR3 DNA reads as TGTGCCAGCAGCTTAATCGGTATCGGAAACACCATATATTTT. Protein: CASSLIGIGNTIYF.

This chain links TRBV6-5 with TRBJ1-2, with 8 nucleotides matching TRBD1. The CDR3 sequence is 13 residues long. The germline gives CDR1 MNHEY, CDR2 SVGAGI. Losses at the gene ends were 6 bases for V and 8 bases for J; bases not matched to a gene: 8. CDR3 sequence (DNA): TGTGCCAGCAGGACAGGGGTGGCCCGGGGCTACACCTTC. Translated, it gives CASRTGVARGYTF.

V is TRBV10-1 and J is TRBJ1-2; D possibly corresponds to TRBD1 (5 bases). The length of the CDR3 is 13 residues. The V and J ends lost 8 bases and 4 bases respectively, with 14 bases between them. From germline, CDR1 is WNHNN and CDR2 SYGVQD (reference sequence). DNA of the CDR3: TGCGCCAGCGCCCAGGCCAGGGTCTATGGCTACACCTTC. It specifies CASAQARVYGYTF.

The V gene is TRBV7-6, the J gene TRBJ2-2; 7 positions match TRBD2. There are 16 residues in the CDR3. Germline CDR1 and CDR2: SGHVS and FNYEAQ. The V and J ends lost 5 bases and 0 bases, in that order; junction bases with no gene match: 6. The CDR3, as DNA: TGTGCCAGCAGCCCAATTCTAGCGGCGAACACCGGGGAGCTGTTTTTT. Protein product: CASSPILAANTGELFF. The full variable domain, in which reference TRBV7-6 and TRBJ2-2 provide the parts outside the CDR3, is GAGVSQSPRYKVTKRGQDVALRCDPISGHVSLYWYRQALGQGPEFLTYFNYEAQQDKSGLPNDRFSAERPEGSISTLTIQRTEQRDSAMYRCASSPILAANTGELFFGEGSRLTVL.

J is TRBJ2-3 and V is TRBV28; 13 bases are a match to TRBD2. This CDR3 comprises 17 residues. With V trimmed by 7 bases and J by 1 base, 8 bases remained unmatched. Germline CDR1 reads MDHEN; CDR2 reads SYDVKM. In DNA, the CDR3 is TGTGCCAGCACCTCCCCCGGACTAGCGGGGGGCACAGATACGCAGTATTTT. Its protein product is CASTSPGLAGGTDTQYF.

The chain recombines TRBV3-1 (or the pseudogene TRBV3-2) with TRBJ2-7; the D gene is possibly TRBD1 (6 bases). Between the trimmed V and J ends, which lost 6 bases and 0 bases, there was a span of 15 bases. The CDR3 is 15 amino acids. From germline, CDR1 is LGHDT and CDR2 YNNKEL (reference sequence). Here the CDR3 reads CASRSFGQLSYEQYF. CDR3 sequence (DNA): TGTGCCAGCAGGAGTTTTGGACAGCTCTCCTACGAGCAGTACTTC.

The chain combines TRBV5-1 with TRBJ1-2; D might be TRBD1 (5 bases). The germline gives CDR1 SGHRS, CDR2 YFSETQ. This CDR3 has 14 amino acids. Deletions cut 4 bases from V and 6 bases from J, with 16 bases between. The CDR3 bases are TGCGCCAGCAGCCTTCCGGGGGTGGAGGATGGCTACACCTTC. Translation: CASSLPGVEDGYTF. The full variable domain, its missing parts supplied by reference TRBV5-1 and TRBJ1-2, is KAGVTQTPRYLIKTRGQQVTLSCSPISGHRSVSWYQQTPGQGLQFLFEYFSETQRNKGNFPGRFSGRQFSNSRSEMNVSTLELGDSALYLCASSLPGVEDGYTFGSGTRLTVV.